This T cell receptor beta chain was found in a study of blood T cell repertoires in COVID-19. The overall study: COVID-19 samples, acute and convalescent, were from the United States, Italy and Spain. Sample material is recorded as cDNA or gDNA derived from T cells, B-cell-depleted T cells, or PBMCs.

Germline loops: CDR1 PRHDT, CDR2 FYEKMQ (reference sequence). CDR3 size: 16 residues. V was pared by 4 bases and J by 3 bases, with 10 bases of the junction left unmatched. Authors' processing steps: Reference gene primer amplification in the assay estimated nucleated cell counts. Profiled with immunoSEQ multiplex PCR; TCRdb holds only in-frame clones, not every one. The V and J calls and clone size come from that table; D and trimming were worked out from the DNA. Among some 69,000 clones listed, approximately 88% were seen once. The sequence derives from a man of 80 years or more with active or convalescent COVID-19. V gene TRBV13 combines with J gene TRBJ2-5; 8 bases match TRBD1. Input material: peripheral blood. CDR3 region: CASSSKTGEKKETQYF. The CDR3 bases are TGTGCCAGCAGCTCGAAGACAGGGGAAAAAAAAGAGACCCAGTACTTC.